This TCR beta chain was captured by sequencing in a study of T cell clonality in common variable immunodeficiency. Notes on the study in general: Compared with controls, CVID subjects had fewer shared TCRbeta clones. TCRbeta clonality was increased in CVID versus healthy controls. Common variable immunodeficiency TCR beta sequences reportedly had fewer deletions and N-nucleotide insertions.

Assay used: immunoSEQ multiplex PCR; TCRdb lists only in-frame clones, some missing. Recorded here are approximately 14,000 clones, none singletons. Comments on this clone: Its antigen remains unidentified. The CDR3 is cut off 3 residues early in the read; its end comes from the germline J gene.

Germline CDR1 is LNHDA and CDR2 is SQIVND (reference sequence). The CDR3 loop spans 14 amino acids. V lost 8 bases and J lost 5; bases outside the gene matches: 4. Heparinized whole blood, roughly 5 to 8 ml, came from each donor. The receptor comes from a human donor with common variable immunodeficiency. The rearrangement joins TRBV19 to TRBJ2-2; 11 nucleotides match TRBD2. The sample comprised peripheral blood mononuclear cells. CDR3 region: CASSTSGATGELFF. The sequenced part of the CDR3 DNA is TGTGCCAGTTCGACTAGCGGGGCTACCGGGGAG.